This T cell receptor beta chain was captured in a study of T cells after yellow fever vaccination. Study context: Fractions of limited cellularity were prepared by means of SMART-Seq v4 Ultra Low Input. Points from the study as a whole: A small share of clonotypes appeared in both CD4 and CD8 compartments.

TCR cDNA was made by 5'RACE template switching, adding a universal primer site and UMIs. Via MiXCR, TCRdb re-called the 5' RACE reads, giving one row per CDR3 protein. The data show 550,000 to 750,000 distinct CDR3 sequences, about 13% seen once. For this clonotype: What it binds is unknown.

Germline V gene sequence: CDR1 KGHSH, CDR2 LQKENI. V lost 0 bases to trimming and J lost 3 bases, with 6 bases between them. This CDR3 region has 14 residues. The sequenced sample was PBMCs, obtained on the day of the yellow fever booster vaccination. The sequence came from a man aged 25-45 years who received the YFV17D yellow fever vaccine. The chain has TRBV18 and TRBJ1-5; tentative D call: TRBD1 (5 bases). CDR3 sequence (DNA): TGTGCCAGCTCACCACCGGGACTCAATCAGCCCCAGCATTTT. Its translation is CASSPPGLNQPQHF.